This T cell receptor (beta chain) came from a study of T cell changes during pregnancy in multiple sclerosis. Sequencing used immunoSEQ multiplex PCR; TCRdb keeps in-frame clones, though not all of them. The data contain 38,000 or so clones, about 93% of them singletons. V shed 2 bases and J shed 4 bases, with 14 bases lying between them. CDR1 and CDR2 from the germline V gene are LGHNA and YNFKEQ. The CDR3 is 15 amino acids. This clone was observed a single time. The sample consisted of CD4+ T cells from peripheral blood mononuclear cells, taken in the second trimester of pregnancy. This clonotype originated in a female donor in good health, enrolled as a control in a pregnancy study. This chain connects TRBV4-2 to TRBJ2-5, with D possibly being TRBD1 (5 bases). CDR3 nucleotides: TGTGCCAGCAGCCAAAAAAGGGGTGGAGCAGAGACCCAGTACTTC. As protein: CASSQKRGGAETQYF.